These 30 T cell receptor beta chains originate from one sample sequenced in a study of blood T cell repertoires in COVID-19. Produced via immunoSEQ multiplex PCR; TCRdb's table is partial and in-frame only. The sample records 200,000 to 300,000 clones, approximately 83% being singletons. The sequenced sample was PBMCs or T cells enriched from blood (not recorded which). The receptors derive from a woman aged 35 to 49 with acute COVID-19.

The chain joins TRBV6-5 to TRBJ2-3; maybe TRBD2 (6 bases). V gave up 6 bases and J gave up 0 bases, with 13 bases separating them. CDR3 length equals 15 residues. CDR1 and CDR2 (germline): MNHEY, SVGAGI. DNA of the CDR3: TGTGCCAGCAGGAGGGACTTAGCTAGCACAGATACGCAGTATTTT. It specifies CASRRDLASTDTQYF.

This chain joins TRBV19 and TRBJ1-1; 11 bases are a match to TRBD1. CDR1 LNHDA and CDR2 SQIVND come from the germline V gene (reference sequence). Trimming took 4 bases from V and 5 from J; bases not matched to a gene: 3. The CDR3 loop spans 14 amino acids. Here the CDR3 DNA reads TGTGCCAGTAGTACCAGGGACAGGGGGACTGAAGCTTTCTTT. This sequence encodes CASSTRDRGTEAFF.

The CDR3 loop is CASSYQSATNEKLFF. The CDR3 bases are TGTGCCAGCAGTTACCAGTCCGCAACTAATGAAAAACTGTTTTTT. The chain is built from TRBV6-5 and TRBJ1-4; D is unresolved. The CDR3 runs to 15 residues. Trimming pared 2 bases from V and 0 bases from J, leaving 7 bases between. From germline, CDR1 is MNHEY and CDR2 SVGAGI.

This chain joins TRBV27 and TRBJ2-2; 7 bases map to TRBD1. In germline, CDR1 is MNHEY, CDR2 SMNVEV (reference sequence). The J segment lost 6 bases and the V segment lost 3 bases, leaving 7 bases of the junction unmatched. This CDR3 region has 15 residues. The CDR3 sequence: CASSLTGWLSGELFF. CDR3 bases: TGTGCCAGCAGTTTGACAGGGTGGTTGTCCGGGGAGCTGTTTTTT.

The CDR3 DNA reads as TGTGCCAGCACAGACAGGGGATATCAGCCCCAGCATTTT. Translated, it gives CASTDRGYQPQHF. The V and J genes are TRBV6-5 and TRBJ1-5, with 8 bases lining up with TRBD1. CDR3 length: 13 residues. V was clipped by 7 bases and J by 5 bases; unmatched bases: 4. Per the germline V gene, CDR1 is MNHEY and CDR2 is SVGAGI.

The rearrangement uses TRBV5-1 and TRBJ2-2; 7 bases are a match to TRBD1. Germline-derived CDR1 and CDR2 are SGHRS and YFSETQ. CDR3 size: 17 residues. After removal of 3 bases from V and 0 bases from J, the junction contained 8 bases not matched to a gene. CDR3 region: CASSYTRQGANTGELFF. Here the CDR3 DNA reads TGCGCCAGCAGCTACACTCGACAGGGAGCGAACACCGGGGAGCTGTTTTTT.

The chain uses TRBV9 and TRBJ2-3; 9 nucleotides match TRBD2. V lost 2 bases to trimming and J lost 4 bases; unmatched junction nucleotides: 14. CDR1 and CDR2 from the germline V gene are SGDLS and YYNGEE. The CDR3 has 18 residues. The CDR3, as DNA: TGTGCCAGCAGCGTTAGCGGGAGTAGTCTGGGTGGAGCAGATACGCAGTATTTT. Translating gives CASSVSGSSLGGADTQYF.

This rearrangement joins TRBV19 to TRBJ1-1; weak D call: TRBD1 (5 bases). CDR3 length equals 15 residues. V shed 5 bases and J shed 1 base, with 14 bases lying between them. Germline CDR1 reads LNHDA; CDR2 reads SQIVND (reference sequence). Here the CDR3 DNA reads TGTGCCAGTAGTGGCCCGCACGGGGGGAACACTGAAGCTTTCTTT. This encodes CASSGPHGGNTEAFF.

This clone was picked up one time. J is TRBJ1-2 and V is TRBV30; a weak D match, TRBD1 (5 bases). The CDR3 has 12 residues. Deletions cut 2 bases from V and 7 bases from J, with 11 bases between. Germline loops: CDR1 GTSNPN, CDR2 SVGIG (reference sequence). The CDR3 sequence is CAWSPQGPGYTF. CDR3 DNA sequence: TGTGCCTGGAGTCCTCAGGGTCCTGGCTACACCTTC.

This clone was seen only a few times. The V call is TRBV6-2 or TRBV6-3, the J call TRBJ2-3, with D unresolved. Germline lookup yields CDR1 MNHEY and CDR2 SVGEGT. The V end lost 6 bases, the J end lost 0 bases, and 10 bases lay between the germline ends. The CDR3 sequence is 14 residues long. CDR3 region: CASSDTDSTDTQYF. In nucleotides, the CDR3 is TGTGCCAGCAGCGACACCGACAGCACAGATACGCAGTATTTT.

This clone was counted once. This chain uses TRBV6-5 with TRBJ1-4, with 9 bases identical to TRBD1. V lost 7 bases and J lost 9; bases outside the gene matches: 9. Germline CDR1 is MNHEY and CDR2 is SVGAGI. CDR3 size: 14 residues. DNA of the CDR3: TGTGCCAGCACCCGGGACAGGGCGGGTAAAAAACTGTTTTTT. Translated: CASTRDRAGKKLFF.

This rearrangement joins TRBV5-1 to TRBJ1-6; D remains ambiguous. CDR1 is SGHRS, CDR2 YFSETQ, per germline. This CDR3 is built from 16 residues. With 5 bases removed from V and 5 bases from J, the gap between germline ends came to 17 bases. The CDR3 region is CASSFNRDTDNSPLHF. The CDR3 nucleotides read TGCGCCAGCAGTTTTAACCGGGATACCGATAATTCACCCCTCCACTTT.

The chain has TRBV7-6 and TRBJ1-2; D gene uncertain. There are 11 residues in the CDR3. CDR1 is SGHVS and CDR2 is FNYEAQ in the germline V gene. V was shortened by 4 bases and J by 7 bases, with 7 bases between the two germline ends. The CDR3, as DNA: TGTGCCAGCAGCTATGGCTTTGGCTACACCTTC. This codes for CASSYGFGYTF. Looking up the rest from reference TRBV7-6 and TRBJ1-2 gives the full variable domain: GAGVSQSPRYKVTKRGQDVALRCDPISGHVSLYWYRQALGQGPEFLTYFNYEAQQDKSGLPNDRFSAERPEGSISTLTIQRTEQRDSAMYRCASSYGFGYTFGSGTRLTVV.

The genes are TRBV3-1 (or the pseudogene TRBV3-2) and TRBJ2-1, with 13 positions matching TRBD2. CDR1 LGHDT and CDR2 YNNKEL come from the germline V gene (reference sequence). The CDR3 length is 15 residues. V lost 4 bases and J lost 8; bases outside the gene matches: 5. The CDR3 spells CASSPGLAGIHEQFF. CDR3 sequence (DNA): TGTGCCAGCAGCCCGGGACTAGCGGGAATCCATGAGCAGTTCTTC.

The chain recombines TRBV2 with TRBJ1-2; 8 nucleotides line up with TRBD1. The CDR3 loop spans 14 amino acids. Germline lookup yields CDR1 SNHLY and CDR2 FYNNEI. V lost 6 bases, J lost 2 bases, and 5 bases stayed unmatched. CDR3 DNA sequence: TGTGCCAGCAGAGAGACAGGGGACAACTATGGCTACACCTTC. Translation gives CASRETGDNYGYTF.

V usage is TRBV11-2 and J usage is TRBJ2-7; 11 bases line up with TRBD2. Germline V gene data show CDR1 as SGHAT and CDR2 as FQNNGV. The CDR3 has 14 amino acids. Trimming at V came to 5 bases and at J to 4 bases, leaving 4 bases not matched to a gene. This chain's CDR3 is CASSATSGSYEQYF. CDR3 in DNA: TGTGCCAGCAGCGCTACTAGCGGGAGTTACGAGCAGTACTTC.

V usage is TRBV5-5 and J usage is TRBJ2-5, with TRBD2 identical over 9 bases. This CDR3 region has 16 residues. The germline CDR1 and CDR2 sequences are SGHKS and YYEKEE (reference sequence). Trimming took 0 bases from V and 6 from J; bases not matched to a gene: 9. CDR3 bases: TGTGCCAGCAGCTTGGGGGGTCTAGCGGGAACGAAGACCCAGTACTTC. Amino acid sequence: CASSLGGLAGTKTQYF. The entire variable domain, with the rest obtained from reference TRBV5-5 and TRBJ2-5, is as follows: DAGVTQSPTHLIKTRGQQVTLRCSPISGHKSVSWYQQVLGQGPQFIFQYYEKEERGRGNFPDRFSARQFPNYSSELNVNALLLGDSALYLCASSLGGLAGTKTQYFGPGTRLLVL.

The chain carries TRBV19 and TRBJ2-3; 7 bases are a match to TRBD2. The germline V gene has CDR1 LNHDA and CDR2 SQIVND (reference sequence). This CDR3 has 14 amino acids. With 9 bases clipped from V and 3 bases from J, the junction kept 9 bases outside the gene matches. CDR3 residues: CASASAGETDTQYF. The CDR3 DNA reads TGTGCCAGCGCTAGCGCGGGAGAGACAGATACGCAGTATTTT.

The V gene is TRBV13, the J gene TRBJ2-1; 9 bases are shared with TRBD2. The ends lost 7 bases at V and 6 bases at J; junction bases unmatched: 16. CDR1 PRHDT and CDR2 FYEKMQ come from the germline V gene (reference sequence). CDR3 length: 17 amino acids. The CDR3 DNA sequence: TGTGCCAGCACCGCCCTTGGAGCGGGAGGTCCTGTCAATGAGCAGTTCTTC. Translation: CASTALGAGGPVNEQFF.

This chain links TRBV21-1 with TRBJ2-7; no DNA check was done on the table's D call, TRBD2. TRBV21-1 is listed as a pseudogene. The CDR3 covers 17 residues. For the CDR3, the DNA is TGTGCCAGCAGCAACGCCCCTCTGACTAGCGGGAGTGATGAGCAGTACTTC. It codes for CASSNAPLTSGSDEQYF.

This chain connects TRBV6-1 to TRBJ1-2, with TRBD1 matching over 7 bases. With 1 base clipped from V and 9 bases from J, the junction kept 8 bases outside the gene matches. The CDR3 length is 14 residues. Germline V CDR1 and CDR2: MNHNS, SASEGT. The CDR3 is CASSEEGQRRSYTF. CDR3 nucleotide sequence: TGTGCCAGCAGTGAAGAGGGACAGCGACGGAGCTACACCTTC.

The rearrangement joins TRBV11-3 to TRBJ2-7; D is possibly TRBD1 (6 bases). V was clipped by 4 bases and J by 3 bases, with 13 bases between them. The V gene's germline CDR1 is SGHNT and CDR2 YENEEA. CDR3 length: 14 amino acids. CDR3 protein: CASSSYRDYYEQYF. The CDR3 DNA reads as TGTGCCAGCAGCTCCTACAGGGATTACTACGAGCAGTACTTC.

This clone was observed a few times. The V call is TRBV9, the J call TRBJ1-1; TRBD1 aligns across 7 bases. With 3 bases clipped from V and 3 bases from J, the junction kept 5 bases outside the gene matches. The CDR3 covers 14 residues. Germline-derived CDR1 and CDR2 are SGDLS and YYNGEE. The CDR3 reads CASSGQQGYTEAFF. The CDR3 nucleotides read TGTGCCAGCAGCGGCCAACAGGGGTACACTGAAGCTTTCTTT.

V is TRBV7-9 and J is TRBJ2-2, with TRBD2 matching over 7 bases. The germline CDR1 and CDR2 sequences are SEHNR and FQNEAQ (reference sequence). CDR3 size: 17 residues. V lost 0 bases to trimming and J lost 6 bases; unmatched junction nucleotides: 10. CDR3 coding DNA: TGTGCCAGCAGCTTAGCTGGCGCGGGAGTTTCGGCCGGGGAGCTGTTTTTT. Translating it yields CASSLAGAGVSAGELFF. Together with reference TRBV7-9 and TRBJ2-2, the CDR3 gives the full variable domain: DTGVSQNPRHKITKRGQNVTFRCDPISEHNRLYWYRQTLGQGPEFLTYFQNEAQLEKSRLLSDRFSAERPKGSFSTLEIQRTEQGDSAMYLCASSLAGAGVSAGELFFGEGSRLTVL.

V usage is TRBV12-3 or TRBV12-4 and J usage is TRBJ2-5; no firm D call. The germline V and J ends were trimmed by 6 bases and 6 bases, with 8 bases remaining between them. The CDR3 extends over 11 amino acids. The CDR3 region has the DNA TGTGCCAGCAGCCCCGCTAAGACCCAGTACTTC. This codes for CASSPAKTQYF.

This chain links TRBV21-1 with TRBJ2-7; the table's D call of TRBD2 was not tested on the DNA. TRBV21-1 is a listed pseudogene. The CDR3 sequence is 16 residues long. CDR3 bases: TGTGCCAGCAGCTTGGCCCGGACTAGCGGGAGTTACGAGCAGTACTTC. It translates to CASSLARTSGSYEQYF.

This clone has only a few counts. The rearrangement links TRBV19 to TRBJ1-2, with D possibly matching TRBD1 (6 bases). The CDR3 has 13 residues. Trimming pared 5 bases from V and 8 bases from J, leaving 15 bases between. Germline V CDR1 and CDR2: LNHDA, SQIVND (reference sequence). The CDR3 DNA sequence: TGTGCCAGTAGTTCCGACAGGACTCTGGGCTACACCTTC. This codes for CASSSDRTLGYTF.

J is TRBJ1-3 and V is TRBV5-1; no definite D call. Per germline, CDR1 SGHRS and CDR2 YFSETQ. The V gene lost 1 base and the J gene lost 4 bases, with 9 bases spanning the gap. CDR3 size: 14 residues. The CDR3 here is CASSLSTEGNTIYF. The CDR3 DNA is TGCGCCAGCAGCTTGTCAACAGAAGGAAACACCATATATTTT. The full variable domain, with the rest looked up from reference TRBV5-1 and TRBJ1-3, is KAGVTQTPRYLIKTRGQQVTLSCSPISGHRSVSWYQQTPGQGLQFLFEYFSETQRNKGNFPGRFSGRQFSNSRSEMNVSTLELGDSALYLCASSLSTEGNTIYFGEGSWLTVV.

This sequence joins TRBV30 and TRBJ1-5; D is uncertain. Trimming removed 0 bases at V and 5 bases at J, with 8 bases between. Looked up from germline, CDR1 is GTSNPN and CDR2 is SVGIG (reference sequence). The CDR3 contains 13 residues. The CDR3 loop is CAWSVTEYQPQHF. CDR3 sequence (DNA): TGTGCCTGGAGTGTAACGGAGTATCAGCCCCAGCATTTT.

V usage is TRBV25-1 and J usage is TRBJ1-2, with D unresolved. The germline V gene encodes CDR1 MGHDK and CDR2 SYGVNS. The CDR3 covers 14 residues. V was trimmed by 0 bases and J by 5 bases, leaving 10 bases between them. CDR3 loop: CASSEYWASYGYTF. CDR3 nucleotide sequence: TGTGCCAGCAGTGAATATTGGGCGTCGTATGGCTACACCTTC.